This TCR beta chain was retrieved from a study of identical twins. It was template switching that added a universal primer site, and there were unique molecular identifiers on the cDNA. Each CDR3 protein is one row after TCRdb ran MiXCR on the 5' RACE reads. This table has around 490,000 distinct CDR3 sequences, 14% appearing once. Study-wide findings and caveats: Carriage of fewer insertions was seen in abundant cord blood beta clonotypes, whereas memory repertoires showed none.

The V end was cut by 1 base, the J end by 12 bases, with 15 bases between. CDR3 length: 14 amino acids. About this clonotype: Its antigen remains unidentified.

Another study also made use of these data, one on yellow fever vaccine responses in identical twins.

Sample: CD4+ T cells sorted from blood. The V and J genes are TRBV12-3 or TRBV12-4 and TRBJ2-2, with D possibly matching TRBD2 (5 bases). The clonotype was recovered from a woman between 18 and 29 years old in good health. CDR3 DNA: TGTGCCAGCAGTTTAGTCCGGGTCCGGGAACAGCTGTTTTTT. It yields the protein CASSLVRVREQLFF.